This TCR beta chain originates from a study of T cell responses to AZD1222 COVID-19 vaccine. Study information: Analyses pooled second doses at about 4 or about 12 weeks. Study conclusions and caveats: Spike-specific TCR breadth and depth grew following two AZD1222 doses. CD4 TCRs linked to vaccination spanned spike, dominating at 160-218 and 743-854. Clonal diversity was possibly underestimated; the donors were predominantly white British and more often female.

The germline gives CDR1 SNHLY, CDR2 FYNNEI. This CDR3 is 13 amino acids long. V lost 5 bases and J lost 3, with 10 bases in between. Produced via immunoSEQ multiplex PCR; TCRdb's table is partial and in-frame only. The sample contains around 150,000 clones, 75% to 95% of which appear only once. Points on this clone: Its antigen is not known.

Material: peripheral blood, obtained on day 0 of AZD1222 vaccination. This receptor was obtained from an adult in good health. The V gene is TRBV2, the J gene TRBJ1-1; D is ambiguous. Here the CDR3 DNA reads TGTGCCAGCAGTCGACTTGGTGACACTGAAGCTTTCTTT. Its translation: CASSRLGDTEAFF.